This T cell receptor beta chain was identified during a study of molecular identifiers for immune sequencing clone quantification. When naive CD8 T cells were sorted, they were gated as CD8+CD4-CCR7+CD45RA+. Germline V gives CDR1 SGHTA, CDR2 FQGTGA. This CDR3 spans 15 amino acids. The V and J ends lost 2 bases and 6 bases, in that order; junction bases with no gene match: 6. At least ten counts were recorded for this clonotype. One entry per CDR3 protein results from TCRdb running MiXCR on the PCR reads. This table holds about 640,000 distinct CDR3 sequences, about 20% found once. This sequence was found in a human donor in good health. Some libraries in this study had Jurkat cell RNA spiked in. The rearrangement joins TRBV7-3 to TRBJ2-1, with 8 bases matching TRBD1. The sequenced sample was naive CD8+ T cells from blood, with Jurkat cell RNA spiked in. Stated subset: FACS-sorted CD8+CD4-CCR7+CD45RA+ naive T cells. In nucleotides, the CDR3 is TGTGCCAGCAGCTTAGGGTCAGGGGGCCTCAATGAGCAGTTCTTC. It translates to CASSLGSGGLNEQFF.